This passage covers 15 T cell receptor beta chains from one sample sequenced in a study of beta chain features in type 1 diabetes. The isolated RNA, all of it, was reverse transcribed, so expressed TCRB transcripts were what got sequenced. Sequenced by immunoSEQ multiplex PCR; TCRdb stores in-frame clones only, minus some. The sample holds 300,000 to 450,000 clones, 15% to 20% seen once. The sequencing sample was made of naive CD4+ T cells from blood. The receptor set was obtained from a young woman in good health.

This clone was seen a few times. This chain connects TRBV5-1 to TRBJ2-3; D uncertain. Germline CDR1 SGHRS, CDR2 YFSETQ. V lost 4 bases and J 4 bases, leaving 10 bases between the germline ends. The CDR3 loop spans 13 amino acids. In DNA, the CDR3 is TGCGCCAGCAGCAGGTCAGGCTCAGATACGCAGTATTTT. Its protein product is CASSRSGSDTQYF. Using reference TRBV5-1 and TRBJ2-3 for the parts outside the CDR3, the full variable domain is KAGVTQTPRYLIKTRGQQVTLSCSPISGHRSVSWYQQTPGQGLQFLFEYFSETQRNKGNFPGRFSGRQFSNSRSEMNVSTLELGDSALYLCASSRSGSDTQYFGPGTRLTVL.

This clone was seen only a few times. V gene TRBV19 combines with J gene TRBJ2-1, with D maybe TRBD1 (7 bases). Germline V gene sequence: CDR1 LNHDA, CDR2 SQIVND (reference sequence). The CDR3 sequence is 14 residues long. Trimming took off 7 bases at V and 4 bases at J, with 14 bases between the two ends. DNA of the CDR3: TGTGCCAGTACCCCAGGGGGGAGATACAATGAGCAGTTCTTC. Protein product: CASTPGGRYNEQFF.

This sequence joins TRBV11-2 and TRBJ2-5; D ambiguous. V lost 5 bases and J 1 base, leaving 14 bases between the germline ends. This CDR3 region has 15 residues. Looked up from germline, CDR1 is SGHAT and CDR2 is FQNNGV. CDR3 in amino acids: CASSLRGQSQETQYF. The CDR3 region has the DNA TGTGCCAGCAGCCTCCGCGGTCAGTCCCAAGAGACCCAGTACTTC.

V usage is TRBV6-5 and J usage is TRBJ2-3; 10 nucleotides agree with TRBD2. The trim removed 1 base at V and 1 base at J, leaving 2 bases unmatched. Germline assignment: CDR1 MNHEY and CDR2 SVGAGI. The CDR3 length is 16 residues. CDR3 nucleotides: TGTGCCAGCAGTTACTTCGGGACTAGCGGCACAGATACGCAGTATTTT. This translates into CASSYFGTSGTDTQYF.

The sample holds a few counts of this clone. The chain couples TRBV21-1 to TRBJ1-2. TRBV21-1 is described as a pseudogene. This CDR3 has 13 residues. CDR3 loop: CASSKNDSYGYTF. The CDR3 nucleotides read TGTGCCAGCAGCAAAAACGATAGCTATGGCTACACCTTC.

The rearrangement joins TRBV6-5 to TRBJ1-6; 8 positions agree with TRBD1. This CDR3 region has 15 residues. Germline CDR1 is MNHEY and CDR2 is SVGAGI. V was clipped by 4 bases and J by 8 bases; unmatched bases: 7. This CDR3 is CASSWALQGDSPLHF. The CDR3 DNA is TGTGCCAGCAGTTGGGCCCTACAGGGGGATTCACCCCTCCACTTT.

The chain links TRBV11-2 to TRBJ2-1; 11 bases agree with TRBD2. The CDR3 extends over 13 amino acids. The V gene end was trimmed by 8 bases and the J gene end by 10 bases; junction bases not matched to a gene: 7. The germline V gene has CDR1 SGHAT and CDR2 FQNNGV. This chain's CDR3 is CASSLAGGREQFF. DNA for the CDR3: TGTGCCAGCTCCTTAGCGGGAGGGAGGGAGCAGTTCTTC.

This clone showed up just a few times. This rearrangement joins TRBV30 to TRBJ1-4; D remains unclear. The V and J ends lost 2 bases and 7 bases respectively, with 11 bases between them. Germline-derived CDR1 and CDR2 are GTSNPN and SVGIG (reference sequence). This CDR3 comprises 13 residues. The CDR3: CAWSRQRGEKLFF. The CDR3 DNA reads TGTGCCTGGAGTAGGCAGCGGGGTGAAAAACTGTTTTTT.

This clone has just a few counts. The V and J genes are TRBV5-1 and TRBJ1-6; D is possibly TRBD1 (6 bases). The length of the CDR3 is 14 residues. Trimming pared 1 base from V and 5 bases from J, leaving 7 bases between. The germline gives CDR1 SGHRS, CDR2 YFSETQ. CDR3 nucleotides: TGCGCCAGCAGCTTGAGGACAGATAATTCACCCCTCCACTTT. Translated, it gives CASSLRTDNSPLHF. Based on the CDR3 plus reference TRBV5-1 and TRBJ1-6, the full variable domain is KAGVTQTPRYLIKTRGQQVTLSCSPISGHRSVSWYQQTPGQGLQFLFEYFSETQRNKGNFPGRFSGRQFSNSRSEMNVSTLELGDSALYLCASSLRTDNSPLHFGNGTRLTVT.

This clone was recorded a few times. The chain employs TRBV30 and TRBJ2-7; D is perhaps TRBD1 (6 bases). The length of the CDR3 is 13 residues. Trimming pared 4 bases from V and 5 bases from J, leaving 15 bases between. Germline lookup yields CDR1 GTSNPN and CDR2 SVGIG (reference sequence). CDR3 DNA: TGTGCCTGGATGGGGGCCACGCCTGACGAGCAGTACTTC. Residues: CAWMGATPDEQYF.

The gene calls are TRBV5-6 and TRBJ2-2; D may be TRBD1 (6 bases). Trimming shortened V by 4 bases and J by 4 bases, and 11 bases separated the two germline ends. CDR1 and CDR2 from the germline V gene are SGHDT and YYEEEE. This CDR3 comprises 14 residues. In DNA, the CDR3 is TGTGCCAGCAGCCCCCAGGGGATCACCGGGGAGCTGTTTTTT. As protein: CASSPQGITGELFF. Supplemented by reference TRBV5-6 and TRBJ2-2, the full variable domain reads DAGVTQSPTHLIKTRGQQVTLRCSPKSGHDTVSWYQQALGQGPQFIFQYYEEEERQRGNFPDRFSGHQFPNYSSELNVNALLLGDSALYLCASSPQGITGELFFGEGSRLTVL.

The chain is built from TRBV30 and TRBJ1-1; tentative D call: TRBD1 (6 bases). Trimming cost V 2 bases and J 8 bases, with 12 bases left between them. This CDR3 is 12 amino acids long. Germline V gene lookup returns CDR1 GTSNPN and CDR2 SVGIG (reference sequence). CDR3 DNA: TGTGCCTGGAGTCAGACAGGATCCGAAGCTTTCTTT. It yields the protein CAWSQTGSEAFF.

This chain joins TRBV5-1 and TRBJ1-1; 7 bases fit TRBD1. This CDR3 spans 14 amino acids. The V gene's germline CDR1 is SGHRS and CDR2 YFSETQ. Trimming cost V 3 bases and J 0 bases; bases outside gene matches: 2. In nucleotides, the CDR3 is TGCGCCAGCAGCTGGGACAGTCTGAACACTGAAGCTTTCTTT. It codes for CASSWDSLNTEAFF. The variable domain in full, with the rest retrieved from reference TRBV5-1 and TRBJ1-1, is KAGVTQTPRYLIKTRGQQVTLSCSPISGHRSVSWYQQTPGQGLQFLFEYFSETQRNKGNFPGRFSGRQFSNSRSEMNVSTLELGDSALYLCASSWDSLNTEAFFGQGTRLTVV.

This clone was counted between two and nine times. The chain combines TRBV19 with TRBJ2-5, with TRBD1 matching 8 bases. Trimming removed 3 bases from V and 7 bases from J; junction bases left unmatched: 7. Germline V gene sequence: CDR1 LNHDA, CDR2 SQIVND (reference sequence). The CDR3 contains 14 residues. The chain's CDR3 is CASSIRGQGGTQYF. The DNA for the CDR3 is TGTGCCAGTAGTATCCGCGGACAGGGCGGGACCCAGTACTTC.

This chain uses TRBV5-4 with TRBJ1-1, with D uncertain. The V end was cut by 4 bases, the J end by 5 bases, with 9 bases between. The germline gives CDR1 SGHNT, CDR2 YYREEE (reference sequence). CDR3 length: 12 amino acids. The CDR3 bases are TGTGCCAGCAGCGTTAGTTCGACTGAAGCTTTCTTT. It encodes CASSVSSTEAFF.